This TCR beta chain emerged from a study of cytomegalovirus exposure and HLA in healthy donors. Study outcomes and limitations: Among TCR beta chains of equal frequency, HLA-associated ones were more clonally expanded in a later analysis. With later analysis, a missense DCLRE1C variant became linked to TCR beta V- and J-gene trimming. Per published reports, the classifier diagnosed cytomegalovirus status with high specificity and sensitivity.

PCR employed 60 Vbeta and 13 Jbeta primers. Data came from immunoSEQ multiplex PCR; TCRdb stores just in-frame clones and leaves some out. The data contain 150,000 to 200,000 clones, under 80% of them seen just once; the ten biggest clones take up about 12%. This clone was counted a single time. As yet, its antigen is unknown. This CDR3 region has 16 residues. The V segment lost 0 bases and the J segment 7 bases; nucleotides outside the gene matches: 5. Germline lookup yields CDR1 SGHRS and CDR2 YFSETQ. The sequenced sample was PBMCs. The rearrangement uses TRBV5-1 and TRBJ2-1; 12 positions agree with TRBD2. The sequence was obtained from a woman in her 50s in good health and CMV-seropositive. The CDR3 is CASSLVSSGGANEQFF. The CDR3 nucleotides are TGCGCCAGCAGCTTGGTCTCTAGCGGGGGGGCGAATGAGCAGTTCTTC.